This record covers a single T cell receptor (beta chain). The source of the sample is a study of CD8 T cells in Susac syndrome. The RNA input was roughly 0.45 to 1 ug, and it was reverse transcribed with random hexamers. Amplification of TCR beta CDR3 by immunoSEQ multiplex PCR spanned 54 Vbeta and 13 Jbeta. TCRdb reanalysed the immunoSEQ multiplex PCR reads using MiXCR and keeps one entry per CDR3 protein. The table lists 150,000 to 190,000 distinct CDR3 sequences, 94% of them singletons. Isolation of CD8+ and CD4+ T cells was performed negatively, whereas enrichment of TEMRA cells was done by FACS. The receptor's source is a human donor with multiple sclerosis. The specimen sequenced was CD8+ T cells from PBMCs.

CDR3 nucleotides: TGTGCCTGGAGCCCGGCAGGGGGCCGCAATCAGCCCCAGCATTTT. This translates into CAWSPAGGRNQPQHF. The chain has TRBV30 and TRBJ1-5; TRBD1 aligns across 8 bases. Germline trimming cut 3 bases from V and 2 bases from J; bases unmatched to any gene: 6. This CDR3 is built from 15 residues. CDR1 and CDR2 (germline): GTSNPN, SVGIG (reference sequence).